The entry below gives a single T cell receptor beta chain sequence along with its context. This table comes from immunoSEQ multiplex PCR, and its TCRdb copy is limited to in-frame clones, with some not included. The sample lists about 1.5 million clones, approximately 98% occurring once. V was pared by 0 bases and J by 4 bases, with 4 bases of the junction left unmatched. The germline CDR1 and CDR2 sequences are SGHVS and FQNEAQ. The CDR3 has 15 amino acids. The source of the sample is a study of shared clonotypes between healthy human individuals. The sample taken for sequencing was naive CD4+ T cells sorted from blood. Subset specified: CD45RA+ positively selected. This TCR derives from a man between 25 and 39 years old in good health. V is TRBV7-8 and J is TRBJ2-5; TRBD1 matches at 8 bases. CDR3 DNA sequence: TGTGCCAGCAGCTTAGCCAGGACAGGGCGAGAGACCCAGTACTTC. This gives the protein CASSLARTGRETQYF.